These 17 T cell receptor beta chains were sequenced from one sample in a study of CD8 T cells in ankylosing spondylitis. Overall study results and limits: Blood from ankylosing spondylitis patients appeared to carry a characteristic roughly 8-variant TCR beta motif.

These receptors' antigens are unknown. MiXCR, applied by TCRdb to the 5' RACE reads, yields one record per CDR3 protein. Of roughly 700,000 distinct CDR3 sequences in the sample, 15% to 20% were seen once. What was sequenced was blood, either unsorted or a sorted T cell fraction (not recorded which). The receptors come from a male donor with ankylosing spondylitis.

This clonotype was seen more than once but under ten times. The V gene is TRBV28, the J gene TRBJ2-7; TRBD1 is a possible D gene (5 bases). Trimming cost V 5 bases and J 7 bases, with 30 bases left between them. CDR3 length equals 18 residues. CDR1 MDHEN and CDR2 SYDVKM come from the germline V gene. CDR3 loop: CASSHQNPGQGKRGEQYF. DNA for the CDR3: TGTGCCAGCAGTCACCAAAACCCAGGGCAAGGAAAAAGGGGAGAGCAGTACTTC.

The sample holds a few counts of this clonotype. The chain carries TRBV9 and TRBJ2-2, with TRBD2 identical over 13 bases. V dropped 4 bases and J dropped 4; count of bases not matched to a gene: 4. CDR3 length equals 16 residues. CDR1 and CDR2 from the germline V gene are SGDLS and YYNGEE. The CDR3 here is CASSQLAGGLTGELFF. The CDR3 DNA sequence: TGTGCCAGCAGCCAACTAGCGGGAGGGCTCACCGGGGAGCTGTTTTTT.

The V call is TRBV20-1, the J call TRBJ2-5, with 8 bases lining up with TRBD2. The CDR3 sequence is 15 residues long. Trimming took 0 bases from V and 2 from J; bases not matched to a gene: 5. Germline V gives CDR1 DFQATT, CDR2 SNEGSKA (reference sequence). The CDR3 region has the DNA TGCAGTGCTAGAGAGGGAAAGCGGGGGCAAGAGACCCAGTACTTC. It translates to CSAREGKRGQETQYF.

The chain carries TRBV20-1 and TRBJ2-1; unclear D gene. The V gene's germline CDR1 is DFQATT and CDR2 SNEGSKA (reference sequence). The CDR3 is 11 residues long. Trimming left V 8 bases short and J 10 bases short, with 15 bases between. The CDR3 is CSYTTLSEQFF. CDR3 coding DNA: TGCAGTTATACAACCTTGAGCGAGCAGTTCTTC.

This clonotype was recorded a few times. The chain links TRBV27 to TRBJ1-1; 8 bases map to TRBD1. CDR1 is MNHEY, CDR2 SMNVEV, per germline (reference sequence). The CDR3 is 14 residues long. The CDR3 loop reads CTSSRPGGNTEAFF. The CDR3 DNA sequence: TGTACTTCTTCCCGCCCAGGGGGCAACACTGAAGCTTTCTTT.

This clonotype has a handful of counts. The rearrangement links TRBV11-2 to TRBJ2-1; the D call may be TRBD1 or TRBD2 (5 bases each). V was shortened by 1 base and J by 10 bases, with 14 bases between the two germline ends. Germline CDR1 is SGHAT and CDR2 is FQNNGV. The CDR3 runs 14 residues. The CDR3 here is CASSLASRDPEQFF. The CDR3 DNA reads as TGTGCCAGCAGCTTAGCGTCCCGGGACCCCGAGCAGTTCTTC. Variable domain in full (rest from reference TRBV11-2 and TRBJ2-1): EAGVAQSPRYKIIEKRQSVAFWCNPISGHATLYWYQQILGQGPKLLIQFQNNGVVDDSQLPKDRFSAERLKGVDSTLKIQPAKLEDSAVYLCASSLASRDPEQFFGPGTRLTVL.

The V gene is TRBV6-1, the J gene TRBJ1-1; tentative D call: TRBD1 (5 bases). Germline assignment: CDR1 MNHNS and CDR2 SASEGT. Trimming shortened V by 8 bases and J by 1 base, and 17 bases separated the two germline ends. This CDR3 contains 15 residues. The CDR3 loop is CASSNWGLKNTEAFF. The CDR3 nucleotides read TGTGCCAGCTCGAATTGGGGGTTAAAGAACACTGAAGCTTTCTTT.

The chain combines TRBV5-1 with TRBJ2-7, with no clear D. Trimming removed 7 bases at V and 2 bases at J, with 19 bases between. The CDR3 length is 15 residues. CDR1 is SGHRS, CDR2 YFSETQ, per germline. CDR3 amino acids: CASGPYSLDPYEQYF. In nucleotides, the CDR3 is TGCGCCAGCGGACCTTATTCATTGGACCCCTACGAGCAGTACTTC.

This clonotype was seen a few times. The chain has TRBV6-1 and TRBJ2-2; 15 bases match TRBD2. This CDR3 comprises 16 residues. The V and J ends lost 6 bases and 7 bases, in that order; junction bases with no gene match: 6. Germline V lookup: CDR1 MNHNS, CDR2 SASEGT. The CDR3 here is CASRGLAGGSGGELFF. As DNA, the CDR3 is TGTGCCAGCAGAGGACTAGCGGGGGGGTCCGGCGGGGAGCTGTTTTTT.

This clonotype has just a few counts. The rearrangement links TRBV11-2 to TRBJ2-1; tentative D call: TRBD2 (6 bases). V lost 3 bases and J lost 8, with 11 bases in between. This CDR3 is 13 amino acids long. Germline values: CDR1 SGHAT, CDR2 FQNNGV. For the CDR3, the DNA is TGTGCCAGCAGCTTGGGGATAGCGGATGAGCAGTTCTTC. The encoded protein is CASSLGIADEQFF.

This clonotype came up a few times. The chain combines TRBV11-1 with TRBJ2-2, with 9 positions matching TRBD2. CDR3 length: 18 amino acids. The V gene's germline CDR1 is SGHAT and CDR2 FQDESV (reference sequence). Losses at the gene ends were 5 bases for V and 7 bases for J; bases not matched to a gene: 17. This CDR3 is CASSPRLAGTSVVGELFF. The CDR3 DNA reads as TGTGCCAGCAGCCCCCGCCTAGCGGGAACCTCAGTGGTCGGGGAGCTGTTTTTT.

This sequence joins TRBV24-1 and TRBJ2-2, with 13 bases that match TRBD2. The CDR3 extends over 20 amino acids. With V trimmed by 0 bases and J by 2 bases, 8 bases remained unmatched. Germline CDR1 reads KGHDR; CDR2 reads SFDVKD. The CDR3 DNA sequence: TGTGCCACCAGTGATTTGGGGCTGACTAGCGGGAGGCCAAACACCGGGGAGCTGTTTTTT. This gives the protein CATSDLGLTSGRPNTGELFF.

The sample holds a few counts of this clonotype. J is TRBJ2-1 and V is TRBV7-9; perhaps D is TRBD1 or TRBD2 (5 bases each). The CDR3 has 16 residues. Germline CDR1 and CDR2: SEHNR and FQNEAQ (reference sequence). V was pared by 5 bases and J by 3 bases, with 17 bases between. The CDR3 DNA reads as TGTGCCAGCAGCCTATCGGGGCATTTGGGCTACAATGAGCAGTTCTTC. It encodes CASSLSGHLGYNEQFF.

CDR3 DNA: TGTGCCAGCAGCCAAGAGTCGAGCAGCATGGTCCAAGAGACCCAGTACTTC. Encoded protein: CASSQESSSMVQETQYF. This chain connects TRBV3-1 to TRBJ2-5; no definite D call. The CDR3 length is 17 residues. Germline V lookup: CDR1 LGHDT, CDR2 YNNKEL (reference sequence). The V end was cut by 0 bases, the J end by 1 base, with 15 bases between.

The chain has TRBV7-2 and TRBJ2-2; possible D gene TRBD1, 5 bases. The V gene lost 2 bases and the J gene lost 6 bases, with 19 bases spanning the gap. The CDR3 has 17 amino acids. Germline assignment: CDR1 SGHTA and CDR2 FQGNSA. In DNA form, the CDR3 reads TGTGCCAGCAGCTTATCAATCGGGCAGGGCTTCGCCGGGGAGCTGTTTTTT. Protein product: CASSLSIGQGFAGELFF.

This clonotype was recorded at least ten times. The rearrangement uses TRBV6-5 and TRBJ1-6, with TRBD1 matching over 8 bases. The germline V gene has CDR1 MNHEY and CDR2 SVGAGI. The CDR3 is made up of 15 amino acids. V gave up 0 bases and J gave up 7 bases; unmatched junction bases: 2. In nucleotides, the CDR3 is TGTGCCAGCAGTTACTCGGGGGACAGGAATTCACCCCTCCACTTT. Translating it yields CASSYSGDRNSPLHF.

This clonotype came up a few times. The V call is TRBV10-2, the J call TRBJ1-1, with TRBD1 as a possible D gene (5 bases). The CDR3 has 14 amino acids. CDR1 and CDR2 from the germline V gene are WSHSY and SAAADI. V shed 5 bases and J shed 3 bases, with 13 bases lying between them. The CDR3 is CASSRGLRDTEAFF. The CDR3, as DNA: TGCGCCAGCAGTCGGGGCCTCCGGGACACTGAAGCTTTCTTT.